The clone carrying this T cell receptor (beta chain) was seen many times. Its antigen is undetermined. The record originates from a study of blood T cells in healthy people across ages. The V gene's germline CDR1 is SGHTA and CDR2 FQGNSA. CDR3 length equals 13 residues. V was clipped by 4 bases and J by 7 bases, with 11 bases between them. Next came a second PCR, run for about 7 to 12 cycles, which used a sample-barcoded 5' primer along with a J-beta primer mix. TCRdb ran MiXCR on the 5' RACE reads and lists one entry per CDR3 protein. The sample consists of 1.5 million to 2 million distinct CDR3 sequences, around 36% of them appearing once. Study observations and caveats: Whereas aged donors had fewer naive CD4+ cells, long-lived donors had more of them and higher diversity.

In each sample, at least 6 million PBMCs were isolated. The source is a young woman in good health. The sample comprised blood. The chain combines TRBV7-2 with TRBJ2-1, with D unclear. CDR3 in amino acids: CASSSDLWNEQFF. For the CDR3, the DNA is TGTGCCAGCAGCTCCGACCTATGGAATGAGCAGTTCTTC.